Listed here is a single TCR beta chain. Its antigen remains unknown. The germline V and J ends were trimmed by 3 bases and 4 bases, with 15 bases remaining between them. From germline, CDR1 is MGHRA and CDR2 YSYEKL. This CDR3 has 15 amino acids. The sample belongs to a study of T cell repertoires in cytomegalovirus infection. Study at large: Recently identified HLA-C-restricted CMV epitopes and well-studied HLA-B-restricted CMV epitopes were used by the study. Public TCR beta signatures were indicative of both CMV infection and a matching HLA type.

Overall study findings and caveats: The ex vivo response showed dominance by HLA-C-restricted CMV-specific TCR beta clonotypes.

One entry per CDR3 protein, called by TCRdb with MiXCR from the reads. Among about 180,000 distinct CDR3 sequences listed, approximately 21% were seen once. The rearrangement links TRBV4-1 to TRBJ1-1; D is possibly TRBD1 (6 bases). This receptor was obtained from a human donor in good health (CMV status not recorded). Some clones in this sample may be carry-over from other donors' samples. Sequencing used CD8+ T cells from cultured PBMCs, obtained from culture after CMV antigen stimulation. As DNA, the CDR3 is TGCGCCAGCAGCCAGGCTATAAGGGGGAGCACTGAAGCTTTCTTT. It encodes CASSQAIRGSTEAFF.